This record concerns one T cell receptor beta chain sequence. The method was immunoSEQ multiplex PCR; TCRdb's version includes in-frame clones alone and lacks a portion of them. The sample includes about 33,000 clones, roughly 92% of them seen just once. The sample comes from a study of T cell changes during pregnancy in multiple sclerosis. The germline CDR1 and CDR2 sequences are SGHRS and YFSETQ. Trimming stripped 0 bases from V and 3 bases from J, with 10 bases between. The CDR3 has 14 residues. This clonotype originated in a female donor with multiple sclerosis, enrolled in a pregnancy study. The sample taken for sequencing was PBMCs (not recorded whether the cells were cultured). The rearrangement joins TRBV5-1 to TRBJ2-7; no definite D call. The CDR3 loop is CASSLGPSGYEQYF. The CDR3 DNA follows: TGCGCCAGCAGCTTGGGGCCCTCCGGCTACGAGCAGTACTTC.